This TCR beta chain was captured by sequencing in a study of cytomegalovirus exposure and HLA in healthy donors. Background on the study: Approximately 80 million unique TCRs, all from HLA-typed donors, were included in an early release of the data. Findings and limits, study-wide: The authors later linked a missense DCLRE1C variant to TCR beta V- and J-gene trimming. Highest at DRB1 and lowest at HLA-C, TCR association rates differed among HLA loci in a later analysis.

PCR primers comprised 60 Vbeta and 13 Jbeta primers. Sequencing used immunoSEQ multiplex PCR; TCRdb keeps in-frame clones, though not all of them. The sample carries about 140,000 clones, roughly 80% recorded once. Regarding this clone: Its matching antigen is unknown.

The receptor comes from a female donor in good health and CMV-seronegative. The sequenced material came from PBMCs.

CDR3 in amino acids: CASSLVDRANYGYTF. CDR3 nucleotides: TGTGCCAGCAGCTTGGTCGACAGGGCTAACTATGGCTACACCTTC. The chain combines TRBV5-4 with TRBJ1-2; 7 bases are a match to TRBD1. The V gene end was trimmed by 0 bases and the J gene end by 0 bases; junction bases not matched to a gene: 2. Per germline, CDR1 SGHNT and CDR2 YYREEE (reference sequence). This CDR3 contains 15 residues. Supplemented by reference TRBV5-4 and TRBJ1-2, the full variable domain reads ETGVTQSPTHLIKTRGQQVTLRCSSQSGHNTVSWYQQALGQGPQFIFQYYREEENGRGNFPPRFSGLQFPNYSSELNVNALELDDSALYLCASSLVDRANYGYTFGSGTRLTVV.